The present TCR beta chain was sequenced within a study of T-cell memory formation after mild COVID-19. Study-level findings and limits: SARS-CoV-2 specificity of second-wave clones peaking day 37 was unconfirmed. Mainly in CM and EM were contracting CD4+ clones; CD8+ were in EMRA. Detection of some responders pre-infection suggested pre-existing cross-reactive memory T cells participated.

TCRdb ran MiXCR on the 5' RACE reads and lists one entry per CDR3 protein. The sample lists fewer than 400,000 distinct CDR3 sequences, about 16% occurring once. This clonotype was seen more than once but under ten times. Its antigen is as yet unknown. This clonotype was sampled from a man aged 18 to 35 who had mild COVID-19 (a few samples of this study predate the infection). Cell type and time point are not known. The specimen was PBMCs or a T cell subset sorted from them (not recorded which).

Here the CDR3 reads CATGTGVGQPQHF. CDR3 DNA: TGTGCCACCGGGACAGGGGTCGGACAGCCCCAGCATTTT. The rearrangement links TRBV2 to TRBJ1-5; 10 bases line up with TRBD1. J lost 7 bases, V lost 10 bases, and 7 bases had no gene match. Germline-derived CDR1 and CDR2 are SNHLY and FYNNEI. The CDR3 runs to 13 residues.